What follows describes a single T cell receptor beta chain. Its antigen is not identified. The data stem from a study of cytomegalovirus exposure and HLA in healthy donors. Looking at the study overall: In a previous analysis, more than 90 million unique TCR beta sequences were found from 150 million to 200 million T cells. The study, taken as a whole, reports: The study flagged some 170 TCR beta chains as cytomegalovirus-associated.

The PCR used 60 Vbeta and 13 Jbeta primers. Profiled with immunoSEQ multiplex PCR; TCRdb holds only in-frame clones, not every one. The sample shows about 160,000 clones, approximately 80% of them seen only once. Germline CDR1 SQVTM, CDR2 ANQGSEA. The J segment lost 1 base and the V segment lost 1 base, leaving 5 bases of the junction unmatched. The CDR3 runs to 15 residues. The sequence derives from a woman in her twenties or thirties in good health and CMV-seropositive. The chain has TRBV29-1 and TRBJ1-1, with 8 nucleotides matching TRBD1. Sequenced material: PBMCs. CDR3 sequence: CSVEARQGWNTEAFF. CDR3 DNA: TGCAGCGTTGAAGCGCGACAGGGGTGGAACACTGAAGCTTTCTTT.